A single sample gave rise to the 2 T cell receptor beta chains below, sequenced in a study of shared clonotypes between healthy human individuals. Positively selected for CCR7, the CD45RO-negative cells used as naive CD8 cells excluded terminally differentiated effector memory CD45RA+ cells. Sequencing used immunoSEQ multiplex PCR; TCRdb keeps in-frame clones, though not all of them. The sample holds about 2.1 million clones, 93% seen once. What was sequenced was naive CD8+ T cells from PBMCs. Receptor source: a man aged 18 to 30 in good health. Some clones in this sample may be carry-over from other donors' samples.

This clone was recorded once. V and J are TRBV9 and TRBJ2-3, with 7 nucleotides matching TRBD2. CDR3 length: 16 residues. With V trimmed by 3 bases and J by 7 bases, 14 bases remained unmatched. Germline values: CDR1 SGDLS, CDR2 YYNGEE. This CDR3 is CASSARGGRELYTQYF. For the CDR3, the DNA is TGTGCCAGCAGCGCTCGGGGAGGGCGGGAGTTATATACGCAGTATTTT.

The chain uses TRBV11-2 and TRBJ2-5; either TRBD1 or TRBD2 may fit D (5 bases each). Trimming stripped 10 bases from V and 0 bases from J, with 15 bases between. This CDR3 has 14 residues. Germline CDR1 and CDR2: SGHAT and FQNNGV. The CDR3 DNA is TGTGCCACCCCGGGGCAGGCCCACCAAGAGACCCAGTACTTC. This translates into CATPGQAHQETQYF.